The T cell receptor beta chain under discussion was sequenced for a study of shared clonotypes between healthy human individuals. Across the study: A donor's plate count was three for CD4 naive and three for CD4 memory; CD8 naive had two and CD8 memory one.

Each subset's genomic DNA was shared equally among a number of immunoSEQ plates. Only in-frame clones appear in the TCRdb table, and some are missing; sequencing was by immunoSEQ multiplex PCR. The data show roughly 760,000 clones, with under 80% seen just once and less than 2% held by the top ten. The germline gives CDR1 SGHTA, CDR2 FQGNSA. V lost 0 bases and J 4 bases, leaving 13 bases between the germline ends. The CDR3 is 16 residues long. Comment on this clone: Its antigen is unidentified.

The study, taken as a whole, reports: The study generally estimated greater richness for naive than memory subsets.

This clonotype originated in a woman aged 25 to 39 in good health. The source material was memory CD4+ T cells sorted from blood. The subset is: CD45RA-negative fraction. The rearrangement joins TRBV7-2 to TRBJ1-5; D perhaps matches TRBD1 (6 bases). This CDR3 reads CASSLAGTPVNQPQHF. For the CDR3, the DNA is TGTGCCAGCAGCTTAGCCGGGACACCAGTAAATCAGCCCCAGCATTTT.